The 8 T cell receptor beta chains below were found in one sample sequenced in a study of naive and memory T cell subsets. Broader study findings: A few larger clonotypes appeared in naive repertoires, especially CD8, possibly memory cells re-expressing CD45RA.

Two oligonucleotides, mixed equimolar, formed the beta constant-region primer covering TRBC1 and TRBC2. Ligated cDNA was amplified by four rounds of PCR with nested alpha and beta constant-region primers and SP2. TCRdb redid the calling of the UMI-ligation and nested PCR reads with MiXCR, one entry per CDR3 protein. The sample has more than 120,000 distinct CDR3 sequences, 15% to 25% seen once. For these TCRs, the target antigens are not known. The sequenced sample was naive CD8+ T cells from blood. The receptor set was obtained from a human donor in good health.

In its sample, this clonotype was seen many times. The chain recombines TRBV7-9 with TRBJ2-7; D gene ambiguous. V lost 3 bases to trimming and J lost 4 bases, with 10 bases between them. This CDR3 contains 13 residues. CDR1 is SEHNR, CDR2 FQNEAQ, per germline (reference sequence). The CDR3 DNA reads TGTGCCAGCAGCTTGGGGAATTCATACGAGCAGTACTTC. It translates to CASSLGNSYEQYF.

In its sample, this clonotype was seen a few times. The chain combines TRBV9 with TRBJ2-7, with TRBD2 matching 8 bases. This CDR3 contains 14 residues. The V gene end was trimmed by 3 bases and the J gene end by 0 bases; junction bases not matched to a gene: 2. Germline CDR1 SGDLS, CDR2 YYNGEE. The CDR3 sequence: CASSGSGSSYEQYF. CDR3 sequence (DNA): TGTGCCAGCAGCGGAAGCGGGAGCTCCTACGAGCAGTACTTC.

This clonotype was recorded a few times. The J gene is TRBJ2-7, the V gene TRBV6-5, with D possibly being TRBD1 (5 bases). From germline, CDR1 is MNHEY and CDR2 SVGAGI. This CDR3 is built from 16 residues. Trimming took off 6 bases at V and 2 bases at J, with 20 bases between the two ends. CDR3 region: CASRRRRGHRPYEQYF. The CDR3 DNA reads TGTGCCAGCAGGCGACGCCGCGGACATCGACCCTACGAGCAGTACTTC.

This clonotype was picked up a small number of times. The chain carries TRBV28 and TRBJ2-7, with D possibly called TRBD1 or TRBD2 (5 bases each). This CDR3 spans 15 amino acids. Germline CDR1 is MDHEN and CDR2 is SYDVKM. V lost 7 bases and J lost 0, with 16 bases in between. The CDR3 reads CASTGTGGFSYEQYF. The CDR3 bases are TGTGCCAGCACCGGGACCGGTGGTTTCTCCTACGAGCAGTACTTC. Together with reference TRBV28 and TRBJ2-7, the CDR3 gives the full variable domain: DVKVTQSSRYLVKRTGEKVFLECVQDMDHENMFWYRQDPGLGLRLIYFSYDVKMKEKGDIPEGYSVSREKKERFSLILESASTNQTSMYLCASTGTGGFSYEQYFGPGTRLTVT.

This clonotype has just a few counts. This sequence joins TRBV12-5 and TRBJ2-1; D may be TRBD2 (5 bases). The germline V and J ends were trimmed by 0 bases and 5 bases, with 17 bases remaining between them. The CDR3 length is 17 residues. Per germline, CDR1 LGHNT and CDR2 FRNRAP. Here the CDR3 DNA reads TGTGCTAGTGGTTTGGTACACGGAGGCGGGTCAGACAATGAGCAGTTCTTC. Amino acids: CASGLVHGGGSDNEQFF. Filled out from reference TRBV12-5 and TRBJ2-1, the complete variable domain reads DARVTQTPRHKVTEMGQEVTMRCQPILGHNTVFWYRQTMMQGLELLAYFRNRAPLDDSGMPKDRFSAEMPDATLATLKIQPSEPRDSAVYFCASGLVHGGGSDNEQFFGPGTRLTVL.

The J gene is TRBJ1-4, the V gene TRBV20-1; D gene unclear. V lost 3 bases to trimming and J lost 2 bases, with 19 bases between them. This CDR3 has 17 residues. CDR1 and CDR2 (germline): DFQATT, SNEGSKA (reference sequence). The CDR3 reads CSASGETSAGTNEKLFF. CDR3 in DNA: TGCAGTGCTAGTGGTGAGACCTCGGCGGGCACTAATGAAAAACTGTTTTTT.

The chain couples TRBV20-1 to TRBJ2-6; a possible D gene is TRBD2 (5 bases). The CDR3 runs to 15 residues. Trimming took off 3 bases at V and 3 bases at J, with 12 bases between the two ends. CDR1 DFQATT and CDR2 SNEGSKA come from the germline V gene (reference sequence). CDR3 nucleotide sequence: TGCAGTGCTAGTCCCACTAGTTATGGGGCCAACGTCCTGACTTTC. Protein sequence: CSASPTSYGANVLTF.

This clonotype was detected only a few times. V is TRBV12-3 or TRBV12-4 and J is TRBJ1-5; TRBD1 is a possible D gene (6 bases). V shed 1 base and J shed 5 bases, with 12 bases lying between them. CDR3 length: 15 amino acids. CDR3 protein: CASSLEGGSDQPQHF. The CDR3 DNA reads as TGTGCCAGCAGTTTAGAGGGGGGGAGCGATCAGCCCCAGCATTTT.